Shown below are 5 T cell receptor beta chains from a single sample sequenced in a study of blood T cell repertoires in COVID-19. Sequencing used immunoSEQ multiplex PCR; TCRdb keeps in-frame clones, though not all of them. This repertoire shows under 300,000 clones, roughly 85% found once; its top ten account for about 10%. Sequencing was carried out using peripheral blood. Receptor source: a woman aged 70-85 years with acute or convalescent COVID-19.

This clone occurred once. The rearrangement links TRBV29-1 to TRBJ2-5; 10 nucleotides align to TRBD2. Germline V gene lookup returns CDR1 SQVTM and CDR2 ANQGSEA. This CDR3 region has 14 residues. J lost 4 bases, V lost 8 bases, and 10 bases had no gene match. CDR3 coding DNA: TGCAGCCTTGGAGTCGCTAGCGGGGGAGAGACCCAGTACTTC. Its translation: CSLGVASGGETQYF.

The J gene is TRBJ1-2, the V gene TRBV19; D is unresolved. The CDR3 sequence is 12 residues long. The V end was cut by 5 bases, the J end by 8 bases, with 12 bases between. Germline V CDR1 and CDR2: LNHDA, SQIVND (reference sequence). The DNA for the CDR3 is TGTGCCAGTAGTTCAAGCGGGCGGGGCTACACCTTC. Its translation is CASSSSGRGYTF.

The CDR3: CASSERAKGGQYF. The CDR3 bases are TGCGCCAGCAGTGAGAGGGCCAAAGGAGGGCAGTACTTC. The chain couples TRBV10-2 to TRBJ2-7, with a tentative D call TRBD2 (5 bases). Germline CDR1 and CDR2: WSHSY and SAAADI. The CDR3 has 13 amino acids. V was clipped by 2 bases and J by 9 bases, with 14 bases between them.

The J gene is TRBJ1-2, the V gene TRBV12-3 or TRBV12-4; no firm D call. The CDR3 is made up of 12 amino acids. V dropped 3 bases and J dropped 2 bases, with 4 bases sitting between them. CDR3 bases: TGTGCCAGCAGTTTCTACAACTATGGCTACACCTTC. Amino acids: CASSFYNYGYTF.

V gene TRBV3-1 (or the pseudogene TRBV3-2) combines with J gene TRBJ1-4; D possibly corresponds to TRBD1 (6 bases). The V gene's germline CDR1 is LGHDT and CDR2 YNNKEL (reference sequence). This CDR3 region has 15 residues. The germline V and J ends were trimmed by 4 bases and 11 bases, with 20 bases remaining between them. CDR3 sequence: CASSRLETGILKLFF. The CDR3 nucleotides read TGTGCCAGCAGCCGCCTAGAGACAGGCATCCTGAAACTGTTTTTT.